This T cell receptor beta chain was sequenced for a study of shared clonotypes between healthy human individuals. Trimming cost V 2 bases and J 8 bases; bases outside gene matches: 7. Per germline, CDR1 PRHDT and CDR2 FYEKMQ (reference sequence). CDR3 length: 15 amino acids. Naive-designated CD8 cells lacked CD45RO, were positively enriched for CCR7, and omitted terminally differentiated effector memory CD45RA+ cells. TCRdb keeps only in-frame clones here, not all; method: immunoSEQ multiplex PCR. The data contain some 2.1 million clones, about 95% of them singletons. The receptor's source is a man between 18 and 29 years old in good health. The chain links TRBV13 to TRBJ2-4; 9 nucleotides agree with TRBD1. The specimen sequenced was naive CD8+ T cells sorted from blood. As DNA, the CDR3 is TGTGCCAGCAGCTTACTCGGGACAGGGCTGGACATTCAGTACTTC. Its translation: CASSLLGTGLDIQYF.